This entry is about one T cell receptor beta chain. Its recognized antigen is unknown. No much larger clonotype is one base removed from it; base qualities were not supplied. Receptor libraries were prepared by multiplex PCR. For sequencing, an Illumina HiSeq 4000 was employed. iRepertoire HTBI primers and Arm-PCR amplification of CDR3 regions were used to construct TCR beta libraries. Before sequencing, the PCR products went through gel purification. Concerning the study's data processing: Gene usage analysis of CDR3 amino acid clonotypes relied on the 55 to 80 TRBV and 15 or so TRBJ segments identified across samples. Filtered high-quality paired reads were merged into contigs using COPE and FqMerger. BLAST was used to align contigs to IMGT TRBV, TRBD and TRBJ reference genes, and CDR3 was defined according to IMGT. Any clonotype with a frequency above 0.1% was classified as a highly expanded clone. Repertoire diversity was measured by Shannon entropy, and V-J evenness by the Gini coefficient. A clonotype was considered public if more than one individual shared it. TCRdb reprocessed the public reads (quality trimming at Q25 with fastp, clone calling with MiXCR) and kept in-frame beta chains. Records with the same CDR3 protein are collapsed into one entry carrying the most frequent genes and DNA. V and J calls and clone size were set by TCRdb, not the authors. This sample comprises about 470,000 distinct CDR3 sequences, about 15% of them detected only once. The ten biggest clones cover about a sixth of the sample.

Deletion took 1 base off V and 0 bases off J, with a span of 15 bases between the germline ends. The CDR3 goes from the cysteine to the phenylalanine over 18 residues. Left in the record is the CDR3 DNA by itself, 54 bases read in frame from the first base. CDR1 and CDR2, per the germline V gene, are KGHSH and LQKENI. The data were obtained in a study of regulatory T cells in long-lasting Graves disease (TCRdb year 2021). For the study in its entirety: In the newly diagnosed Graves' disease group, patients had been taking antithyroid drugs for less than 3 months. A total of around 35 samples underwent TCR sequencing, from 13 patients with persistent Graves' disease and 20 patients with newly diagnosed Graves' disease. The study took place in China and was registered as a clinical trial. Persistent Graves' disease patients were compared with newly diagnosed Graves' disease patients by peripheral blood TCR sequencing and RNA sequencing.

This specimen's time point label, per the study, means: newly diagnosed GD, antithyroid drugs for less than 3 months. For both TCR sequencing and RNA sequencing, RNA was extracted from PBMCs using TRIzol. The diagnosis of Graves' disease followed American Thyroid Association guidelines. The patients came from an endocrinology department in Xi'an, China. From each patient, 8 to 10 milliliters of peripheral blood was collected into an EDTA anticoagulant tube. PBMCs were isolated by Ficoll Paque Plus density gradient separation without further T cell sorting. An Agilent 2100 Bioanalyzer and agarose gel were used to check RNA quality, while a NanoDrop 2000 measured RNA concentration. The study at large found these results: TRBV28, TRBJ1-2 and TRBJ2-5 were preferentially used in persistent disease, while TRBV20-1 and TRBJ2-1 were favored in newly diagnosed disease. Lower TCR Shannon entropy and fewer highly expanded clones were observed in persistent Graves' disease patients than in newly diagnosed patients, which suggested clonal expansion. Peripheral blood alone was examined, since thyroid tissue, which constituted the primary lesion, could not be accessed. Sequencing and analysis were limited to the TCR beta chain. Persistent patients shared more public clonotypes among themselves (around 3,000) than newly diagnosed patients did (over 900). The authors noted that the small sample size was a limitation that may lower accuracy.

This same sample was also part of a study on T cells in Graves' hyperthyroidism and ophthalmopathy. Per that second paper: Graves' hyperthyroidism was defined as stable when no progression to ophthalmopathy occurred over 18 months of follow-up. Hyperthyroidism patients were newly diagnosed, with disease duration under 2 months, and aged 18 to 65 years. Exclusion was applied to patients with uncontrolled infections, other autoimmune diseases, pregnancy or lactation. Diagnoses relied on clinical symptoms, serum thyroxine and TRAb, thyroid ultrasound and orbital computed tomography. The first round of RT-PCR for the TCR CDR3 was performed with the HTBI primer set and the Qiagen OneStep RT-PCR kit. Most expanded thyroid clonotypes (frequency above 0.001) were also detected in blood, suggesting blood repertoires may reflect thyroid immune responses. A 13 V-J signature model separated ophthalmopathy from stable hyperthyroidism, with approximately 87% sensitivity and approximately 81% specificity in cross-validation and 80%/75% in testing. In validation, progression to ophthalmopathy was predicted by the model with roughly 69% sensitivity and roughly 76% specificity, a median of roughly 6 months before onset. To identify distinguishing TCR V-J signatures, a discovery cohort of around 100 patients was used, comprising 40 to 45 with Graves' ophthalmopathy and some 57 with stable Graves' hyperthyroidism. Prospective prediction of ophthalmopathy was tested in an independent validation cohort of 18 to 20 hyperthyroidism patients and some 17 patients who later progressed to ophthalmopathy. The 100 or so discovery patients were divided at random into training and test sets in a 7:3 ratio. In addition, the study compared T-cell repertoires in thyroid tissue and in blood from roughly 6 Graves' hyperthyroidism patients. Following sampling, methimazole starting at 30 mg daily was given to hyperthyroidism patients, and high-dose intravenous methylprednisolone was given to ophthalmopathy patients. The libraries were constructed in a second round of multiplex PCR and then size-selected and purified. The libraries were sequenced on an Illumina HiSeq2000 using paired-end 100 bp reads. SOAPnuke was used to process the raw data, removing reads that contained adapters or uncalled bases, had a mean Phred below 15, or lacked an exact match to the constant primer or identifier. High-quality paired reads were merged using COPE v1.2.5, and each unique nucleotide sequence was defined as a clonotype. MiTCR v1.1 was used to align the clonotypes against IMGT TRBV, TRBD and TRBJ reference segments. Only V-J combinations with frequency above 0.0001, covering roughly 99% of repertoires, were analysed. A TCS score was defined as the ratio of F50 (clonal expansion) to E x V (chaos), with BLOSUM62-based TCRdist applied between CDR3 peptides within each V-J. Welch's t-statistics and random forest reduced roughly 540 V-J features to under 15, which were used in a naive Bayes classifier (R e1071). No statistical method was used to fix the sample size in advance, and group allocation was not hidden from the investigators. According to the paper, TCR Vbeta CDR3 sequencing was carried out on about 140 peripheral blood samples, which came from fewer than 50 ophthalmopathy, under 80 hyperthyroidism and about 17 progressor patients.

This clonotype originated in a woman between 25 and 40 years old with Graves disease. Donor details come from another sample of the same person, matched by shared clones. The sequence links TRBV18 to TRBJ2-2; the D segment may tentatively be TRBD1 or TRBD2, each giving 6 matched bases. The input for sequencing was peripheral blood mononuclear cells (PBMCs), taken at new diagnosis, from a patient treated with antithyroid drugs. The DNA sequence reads TGTGCCAGCTCACCACGCTCAGGGGACTCCCCGAACACCGGGGAGCTGTTTTTT. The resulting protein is CASSPRSGDSPNTGELFF.